A selection of T cell receptor beta chains follows, all from one sample in a study of control samples from healthy donors and cancer patients. Method: immunoSEQ multiplex PCR; TCRdb's copy keeps in-frame clones and lacks some. The repertoire holds under 200,000 clones, with less than 95% as singletons. The sequenced material came from PBMCs. The receptors derive from a man aged 55-75 years with colorectal cancer. Both conserved end residues are part of each CDR3. The order of the fields is V gene, D gene, clone size, J gene, CDR3 protein, CDR3 DNA. D genes are given only for firm matches. Clone sizes are given selectively: once, few, many, or a class where the clone is expanded.

v_call: TRBV3-1/TRBV3-2; d_call: NA; clone_size: NA; j_call: TRBJ2-5; cdr3_aa: CASSQDRQRWETQYF; cdr3_nt: TGTGCCAGCAGCCAAGATCGTCAACGGTGGGAGACCCAGTACTTC
v_call: TRBV2; d_call: NA; clone_size: NA; j_call: TRBJ2-4; cdr3_aa: CASSVGSGRKNIQYF; cdr3_nt: TGTGCCAGCAGTGTCGGGTCAGGGAGGAAAAACATTCAGTACTTC
v_call: TRBV2; d_call: NA; clone_size: NA; j_call: TRBJ1-2; cdr3_aa: CASSAQGFGGYTF; cdr3_nt: TGTGCCAGCAGTGCTCAGGGTTTCGGGGGCTACACCTTC
v_call: TRBV5-4; d_call: TRBD2; clone_size: NA; j_call: TRBJ2-5; cdr3_aa: CASSLDGGKETQYF; cdr3_nt: TGTGCCAGCAGCTTGGACGGGGGGAAAGAGACCCAGTACTTC
v_call: TRBV20-1; d_call: NA; clone_size: NA; j_call: TRBJ2-7; cdr3_aa: CSARGSYEQYF; cdr3_nt: TGCAGTGCTAGGGGCAGTTACGAGCAGTACTTC
v_call: TRBV9; d_call: NA; clone_size: NA; j_call: TRBJ2-7; cdr3_aa: CASSVGGGTYEQYF; cdr3_nt: TGTGCCAGCAGCGTAGGTGGGGGGACTTACGAGCAGTACTTC
v_call: TRBV9; d_call: TRBD2; clone_size: NA; j_call: TRBJ2-1; cdr3_aa: CASSPGGGSVYNEQFF; cdr3_nt: TGTGCCAGCAGCCCCGGGGGGGGGTCCGTCTACAATGAGCAGTTCTTC
v_call: TRBV19; d_call: NA; clone_size: NA; j_call: TRBJ1-3; cdr3_aa: CASTLMRDQNTIYF; cdr3_nt: TGTGCCAGTACTCTAATGAGGGACCAAAACACCATATATTTT
v_call: TRBV30; d_call: TRBD1; clone_size: NA; j_call: TRBJ1-5; cdr3_aa: CAWSGQGHQPQHF; cdr3_nt: TGTGCCTGGAGTGGACAGGGCCATCAGCCCCAGCATTTT
v_call: TRBV11-2; d_call: TRBD1; clone_size: NA; j_call: TRBJ1-1; cdr3_aa: CASSRDRGESTEAFF; cdr3_nt: TGTGCCAGCAGCCGGGACAGGGGGGAGAGCACTGAAGCTTTCTTT
v_call: TRBV6-2/TRBV6-3; d_call: NA; clone_size: NA; j_call: TRBJ1-5; cdr3_aa: CASSAGSGNQPQHF; cdr3_nt: TGTGCCAGCAGCGCAGGGTCCGGCAATCAGCCCCAGCATTTT
v_call: TRBV11-2; d_call: NA; clone_size: NA; j_call: TRBJ1-1; cdr3_aa: CASSFQAVNTEAFF; cdr3_nt: TGTGCCAGCAGCTTTCAGGCAGTGAACACTGAAGCTTTCTTT
v_call: TRBV30; d_call: NA; clone_size: NA; j_call: TRBJ1-2; cdr3_aa: CAWSGGPYGYTF; cdr3_nt: TGTGCCTGGAGTGGAGGGCCCTATGGCTACACCTTC
v_call: TRBV30; d_call: NA; clone_size: NA; j_call: TRBJ1-1; cdr3_aa: CACYRPSMNTEAFF; cdr3_nt: TGTGCCTGCTACAGACCTTCCATGAACACTGAAGCTTTCTTT
v_call: TRBV4-2; d_call: NA; clone_size: NA; j_call: TRBJ1-4; cdr3_aa: CASSQVAGVREKLFF; cdr3_nt: TGTGCCAGCAGCCAAGTTGCGGGGGTAAGGGAAAAACTGTTTTTT
v_call: TRBV19; d_call: TRBD1; clone_size: NA; j_call: TRBJ1-1; cdr3_aa: CATSPRDRVMGAFF; cdr3_nt: TGTGCCACTAGCCCCCGGGACAGGGTAATGGGAGCTTTCTTT
v_call: TRBV6-1; d_call: TRBD2; clone_size: NA; j_call: TRBJ2-7; cdr3_aa: CASSVWEAGGTLYEQYF; cdr3_nt: TGTGCCAGCAGTGTATGGGAGGCGGGGGGCACACTCTACGAGCAGTACTTC
v_call: TRBV24-1; d_call: TRBD1; clone_size: once; j_call: TRBJ1-5; cdr3_aa: CATSDPGTDSNQPQHF; cdr3_nt: TGTGCCACCAGTGATCCAGGGACAGATAGCAATCAGCCCCAGCATTTT
v_call: TRBV6-1; d_call: NA; clone_size: NA; j_call: TRBJ2-1; cdr3_aa: CASSEARVREQFF; cdr3_nt: TGTGCCAGCAGTGAAGCGAGAGTCAGAGAGCAGTTCTTC
v_call: TRBV5-1; d_call: TRBD2; clone_size: NA; j_call: TRBJ2-7; cdr3_aa: CASSLGAGVSYEQYF; cdr3_nt: TGCGCCAGCAGCTTGGGGGCGGGGGTCTCCTACGAGCAGTACTTC
v_call: TRBV6-5; d_call: TRBD1; clone_size: NA; j_call: TRBJ1-2; cdr3_aa: CASGPGKGAGGYTF; cdr3_nt: TGTGCCAGCGGACCCGGGAAGGGGGCTGGTGGCTACACCTTC
v_call: TRBV6-5; d_call: NA; clone_size: NA; j_call: TRBJ2-7; cdr3_aa: CASSPGRTPTYEQYF; cdr3_nt: TGTGCCAGCAGCCCAGGAAGGACACCGACCTACGAGCAGTACTTC
v_call: TRBV9; d_call: NA; clone_size: NA; j_call: TRBJ2-2; cdr3_aa: CASSVGTGLPGELFF; cdr3_nt: TGTGCCAGCAGCGTAGGAACGGGTTTGCCCGGGGAGCTGTTTTTT
v_call: TRBV20-1; d_call: TRBD1; clone_size: NA; j_call: TRBJ2-5; cdr3_aa: CSASQGQETQYF; cdr3_nt: TGCAGTGCTAGTCAGGGACAGGAGACCCAGTACTTC
v_call: TRBV20-1; d_call: NA; clone_size: NA; j_call: TRBJ2-5; cdr3_aa: CSANKVETQYF; cdr3_nt: TGCAGTGCAAACAAGGTCGAGACCCAGTACTTC
v_call: TRBV9; d_call: NA; clone_size: NA; j_call: TRBJ2-7; cdr3_aa: CASSPSRDSSTDEQYF; cdr3_nt: TGTGCCAGCAGCCCCAGCCGGGATTCATCTACGGACGAGCAGTACTTC
v_call: TRBV23-1; d_call: NA; clone_size: NA; j_call: TRBJ1-5; cdr3_aa: CASSRLSDGRYSNQPQHF; cdr3_nt: TGCGCCAGCAGTCGCCTCTCGGACGGACGCTATAGCAATCAGCCCCAGCATTTT
v_call: TRBV5-8; d_call: NA; clone_size: NA; j_call: TRBJ1-3; cdr3_aa: CASSLGQGYTIYF; cdr3_nt: TGTGCCAGCAGCTTGGGGCAGGGCTACACCATATATTTT
v_call: TRBV28; d_call: NA; clone_size: NA; j_call: TRBJ1-1; cdr3_aa: CASSVQNTEAFF; cdr3_nt: TGTGCCAGCAGCGTCCAGAACACTGAAGCTTTCTTT
v_call: TRBV2; d_call: NA; clone_size: once; j_call: TRBJ2-2; cdr3_aa: CASIDRLLKTGELFF; cdr3_nt: TGTGCCAGCATTGACAGGTTGTTAAAGACCGGGGAGCTGTTTTTT
v_call: TRBV27; d_call: NA; clone_size: once; j_call: TRBJ1-2; cdr3_aa: CASSLRAGPYRREGYTF; cdr3_nt: TGTGCCAGCAGTTTAAGGGCGGGGCCCTACCGAAGGGAAGGCTACACCTTC
v_call: TRBV14; d_call: NA; clone_size: NA; j_call: TRBJ1-1; cdr3_aa: CASSPNLNTEAFF; cdr3_nt: TGTGCCAGCAGCCCTAACCTGAACACTGAAGCTTTCTTT
v_call: TRBV2; d_call: NA; clone_size: NA; j_call: TRBJ2-1; cdr3_aa: CASSENRDNEQFF; cdr3_nt: TGTGCCAGCAGTGAAAACAGGGACAATGAGCAGTTCTTC
v_call: TRBV5-6; d_call: TRBD1; clone_size: NA; j_call: TRBJ1-1; cdr3_aa: CASSYLQGTTEAFF; cdr3_nt: TGTGCCAGCAGCTATCTACAGGGGACCACTGAAGCTTTCTTT
v_call: TRBV19; d_call: TRBD1; clone_size: NA; j_call: TRBJ1-1; cdr3_aa: CASSIMTGAVGSTEAFF; cdr3_nt: TGTGCCAGTAGTATAATGACAGGGGCCGTCGGGTCCACTGAAGCTTTCTTT
v_call: TRBV4-1; d_call: NA; clone_size: NA; j_call: TRBJ2-3; cdr3_aa: CASSQVNLVRADTQYF; cdr3_nt: TGCGCCAGCAGCCAAGTAAATTTAGTGAGGGCAGATACGCAGTATTTT
v_call: TRBV28; d_call: TRBD1; clone_size: NA; j_call: TRBJ2-4; cdr3_aa: CASCPGQGSSWIQYF; cdr3_nt: TGTGCCAGCTGTCCGGGACAGGGCTCCTCCTGGATTCAGTACTTC
v_call: TRBV3-1/TRBV3-2; d_call: NA; clone_size: NA; j_call: TRBJ1-1; cdr3_aa: CASSQVGGTEAFF; cdr3_nt: TGTGCCAGCAGCCAAGTTGGGGGAACTGAAGCTTTCTTT
v_call: TRBV7-9; d_call: NA; clone_size: once; j_call: TRBJ1-2; cdr3_aa: CASSSGGGRGYGYTF; cdr3_nt: TGTGCCAGCAGCTCCGGCGGGGGGCGCGGCTATGGCTACACCTTC
v_call: TRBV19; d_call: TRBD1; clone_size: NA; j_call: TRBJ1-5; cdr3_aa: CASPSVGGDRGANQPQHF; cdr3_nt: TGTGCCAGTCCGAGTGTGGGGGGGGACAGGGGCGCCAATCAGCCCCAGCATTTT
v_call: TRBV27; d_call: TRBD1; clone_size: NA; j_call: TRBJ2-7; cdr3_aa: CASTVGQGAREQYF; cdr3_nt: TGTGCCAGCACCGTAGGACAGGGGGCAAGGGAGCAGTACTTC
v_call: TRBV4-3; d_call: TRBD1; clone_size: NA; j_call: TRBJ2-1; cdr3_aa: CASSHGVGTGKGHEQFF; cdr3_nt: TGCGCCAGCAGCCATGGTGTTGGGACAGGGAAGGGGCATGAGCAGTTCTTC
v_call: TRBV10-2; d_call: TRBD1; clone_size: once; j_call: TRBJ2-1; cdr3_aa: CASSATGVYNEQFF; cdr3_nt: TGCGCCAGCAGCGCGACAGGGGTTTACAATGAGCAGTTCTTC
v_call: TRBV11-2; d_call: NA; clone_size: NA; j_call: TRBJ2-3; cdr3_aa: CASSPWTADTQYF; cdr3_nt: TGTGCCAGCAGCCCCTGGACAGCCGATACGCAGTATTTT
v_call: TRBV19; d_call: NA; clone_size: NA; j_call: TRBJ1-1; cdr3_aa: CASSISGLGADTEAFF; cdr3_nt: TGTGCCAGTAGTATTAGTGGGTTAGGGGCGGACACTGAAGCTTTCTTT
v_call: TRBV19; d_call: NA; clone_size: NA; j_call: TRBJ2-3; cdr3_aa: CASSMGGADHTQYF; cdr3_nt: TGTGCCAGTAGTATGGGCGGGGCCGATCATACGCAGTATTTT
v_call: TRBV11-2; d_call: NA; clone_size: NA; j_call: TRBJ2-7; cdr3_aa: CASSLDSSDYEQYF; cdr3_nt: TGTGCCAGCAGCTTAGATAGTTCAGACTACGAGCAGTACTTC
v_call: TRBV5-6; d_call: NA; clone_size: few; j_call: TRBJ1-3; cdr3_aa: CASSLQETSGNTIYF; cdr3_nt: TGTGCCAGCAGCCTACAGGAGACCTCTGGAAACACCATATATTTT
v_call: TRBV18; d_call: TRBD1; clone_size: NA; j_call: TRBJ2-1; cdr3_aa: CASSPPTGGRDEQFF; cdr3_nt: TGTGCCAGCTCACCACCGACAGGGGGTCGAGATGAGCAGTTCTTC
v_call: TRBV4-1; d_call: NA; clone_size: NA; j_call: TRBJ1-4; cdr3_aa: CASSQSSGEKLFF; cdr3_nt: TGCGCCAGCAGCCAAAGCTCAGGTGAAAAACTGTTTTTT
v_call: TRBV27; d_call: TRBD1; clone_size: NA; j_call: TRBJ2-7; cdr3_aa: CASSRSGTGGYEQYF; cdr3_nt: TGTGCCAGCAGTCGATCCGGGACAGGGGGTTACGAGCAGTACTTC
v_call: TRBV6-2/TRBV6-3; d_call: NA; clone_size: NA; j_call: TRBJ1-3; cdr3_aa: CASSSEGNTIYF; cdr3_nt: TGTGCCAGCAGTTCGGAGGGAAACACCATATATTTT
v_call: TRBV12-3/TRBV12-4; d_call: NA; clone_size: NA; j_call: TRBJ2-7; cdr3_aa: CASSLAGKYEQYF; cdr3_nt: TGTGCCAGCAGTTTAGCAGGAAAGTACGAGCAGTACTTC
v_call: TRBV15; d_call: NA; clone_size: NA; j_call: TRBJ2-3; cdr3_aa: CATSKKGLSTDTQYF; cdr3_nt: TGTGCCACCAGCAAAAAGGGACTGAGCACAGATACGCAGTATTTT
v_call: TRBV7-9; d_call: NA; clone_size: NA; j_call: TRBJ2-5; cdr3_aa: CASSPSGVSETQYF; cdr3_nt: TGTGCCAGCAGCCCTTCCGGGGTTAGCGAGACCCAGTACTTC
v_call: TRBV28; d_call: NA; clone_size: NA; j_call: TRBJ2-6; cdr3_aa: CASSRGDGANVLTF; cdr3_nt: TGTGCCAGCAGTAGAGGGGATGGGGCCAACGTCCTGACTTTC
v_call: TRBV5-6; d_call: NA; clone_size: NA; j_call: TRBJ2-1; cdr3_aa: CASSFRTENFNEQFF; cdr3_nt: TGTGCCAGCAGCTTCAGGACTGAAAACTTCAATGAGCAGTTCTTC